The 15 T cell receptor beta chains given below trace back to one sample, sequenced in a study of T cells in Graves' hyperthyroidism and ophthalmopathy. The TCR beta CDR3 regions underwent amplification using RNA transcripts as the source. HTBI primers were the set used in a first-round RT-PCR of the TCR CDR3. From the multiplex PCR reads, TCRdb called clonotypes with MiXCR, one entry per CDR3 protein. This sample yields about 350,000 distinct CDR3 sequences, of which around 13% are seen a single time; under 30% belongs to the top ten. The specimen sequenced was blood. These receptors originate from a woman in her thirties with Graves' hyperthyroidism.

This clonotype was counted a few times. CDR3 amino acids: CASSGTSWLEQFF. DNA of the CDR3: TGTGCCAGTTCCGGGACTAGTTGGCTTGAGCAGTTCTTC. J is TRBJ2-1 and V is TRBV3-1, with TRBD2 matching 8 bases. The germline V gene has CDR1 LGHDT and CDR2 YNNKEL (reference sequence). The CDR3 extends over 13 amino acids. The J segment lost 9 bases and the V segment lost 9 bases, leaving 10 bases of the junction unmatched.

At least ten counts were recorded for this clonotype. The rearrangement links TRBV6-1 to TRBJ2-2, with TRBD2 matching 7 bases. The CDR3 sequence is 14 residues long. The J segment lost 1 base and the V segment lost 6 bases, leaving 2 bases of the junction unmatched. CDR1 is MNHNS and CDR2 is SASEGT in the germline V gene. CDR3 coding DNA: TGTGCCAGCAGCTGGGGGGGGAACACCGGGGAGCTGTTTTTT. Translated, it gives CASSWGGNTGELFF.

This clonotype was seen many times. The DNA for the CDR3 is TGTGCCAGCAGCTTAGGGGTCTCGGGTGAGCAGTTCTTC. It specifies CASSLGVSGEQFF. V gene TRBV7-8 combines with J gene TRBJ2-1; D gene uncertain. This CDR3 has 13 residues. The V end was cut by 1 base, the J end by 9 bases, with 10 bases between. CDR1 is SGHVS and CDR2 is FQNEAQ in the germline V gene. Full variable domain (remainder filled in from reference TRBV7-8 and TRBJ2-1): GAGVSQSPRYKVAKRGQDVALRCDPISGHVSLFWYQQALGQGPEFLTYFQNEAQLDKSGLPSDRFFAERPEGSVSTLKIQRTQQEDSAVYLCASSLGVSGEQFFGPGTRLTVL.

This clonotype was counted ten times or more. The chain combines TRBV6-1 with TRBJ2-5; TRBD2 matches 10 bases. J was trimmed by 4 bases and V by 7 bases; bases with no gene match: 9. CDR1 and CDR2 (germline): MNHNS, SASEGT. This CDR3 spans 15 amino acids. This chain's CDR3 is CASTLGSGRRETQYF. CDR3 nucleotides: TGTGCCAGCACCTTGGGTAGCGGGAGGAGAGAGACCCAGTACTTC.

This clonotype occurred once. The conserved final phenylalanine or tryptophan is absent from the CDR3, which likely points to a read error. The V and J genes are TRBV20-1 and TRBJ2-2; 8 nucleotides line up with TRBD2. This CDR3 is built from 15 residues. The germline CDR1 and CDR2 sequences are DFQATT and SNEGSKA (reference sequence). The trim removed 3 bases at V and 6 bases at J, leaving 9 bases unmatched. CDR3 protein: CSASPTAGVSGELFV. For the CDR3, the DNA is TGCAGTGCTAGTCCCACAGCGGGAGTTTCCGGGGAGCTGTTTGTT.

This clonotype was found many times. CDR3 in DNA: TGTGCCAGCACCCGGAGGGGGAGTCCTCAACAAAACTATGGCTACACCTTC. This sequence encodes CASTRRGSPQQNYGYTF. The chain employs TRBV28 and TRBJ1-2, with D tentatively TRBD1 (6 bases). Trimming left V 7 bases short and J 2 bases short, with 23 bases between. Germline loops: CDR1 MDHEN, CDR2 SYDVKM. This CDR3 region has 17 residues.

V usage is TRBV11-2 and J usage is TRBJ2-3; D call uncertain. The CDR3 covers 14 residues. V shed 7 bases and J shed 0 bases, with 11 bases lying between them. Germline V gives CDR1 SGHAT, CDR2 FQNNGV. CDR3 amino acids: CASKGRLSTDTQYF. The DNA of the CDR3 is TGTGCCAGCAAGGGTAGACTCAGCACAGATACGCAGTATTTT.

In its sample, this clonotype was seen many times. This chain links TRBV2 with TRBJ1-1, with 8 nucleotides matching TRBD1. The CDR3 consists of 15 residues. Germline loops: CDR1 SNHLY, CDR2 FYNNEI. V gave up 6 bases and J gave up 6 bases; unmatched junction bases: 12. DNA for the CDR3: TGTGCCAGCAGAGCCCCGGACAGGGTTGTGGCTGAAGCTTTCTTT. It translates to CASRAPDRVVAEAFF.

This clonotype has a count of ten or more. V usage is TRBV7-8 and J usage is TRBJ2-5, with a possible D match to TRBD1 (6 bases). V was trimmed by 3 bases and J by 3 bases, leaving 8 bases between them. The V gene's germline CDR1 is SGHVS and CDR2 FQNEAQ. The CDR3 loop spans 13 amino acids. The CDR3 region is CASSFAGEETQYF. The CDR3 nucleotides are TGTGCCAGCAGCTTTGCAGGGGAAGAGACCCAGTACTTC.

At least ten counts were recorded for this clonotype. The J gene is TRBJ2-2, the V gene TRBV28; 7 nucleotides line up with TRBD1. Per the germline V gene, CDR1 is MDHEN and CDR2 is SYDVKM. The CDR3 covers 14 residues. The ends lost 5 bases at V and 4 bases at J; junction bases unmatched: 4. The CDR3 protein is CASSVTGLTGELFF. The DNA for the CDR3 is TGTGCCAGCAGTGTGACAGGGCTCACCGGGGAGCTGTTTTTT. Combining the CDR3 with reference TRBV28 and TRBJ2-2 gives the whole variable domain DVKVTQSSRYLVKRTGEKVFLECVQDMDHENMFWYRQDPGLGLRLIYFSYDVKMKEKGDIPEGYSVSREKKERFSLILESASTNQTSMYLCASSVTGLTGELFFGEGSRLTVL.

This clonotype has ten or more counts. The chain uses TRBV20-1 and TRBJ2-7; 10 positions match TRBD1. Germline values: CDR1 DFQATT, CDR2 SNEGSKA (reference sequence). V lost 6 bases, J lost 5 bases, and 4 bases stayed unmatched. The CDR3 has 12 residues. The CDR3 protein is CSAGTGDDEQYF. The CDR3 DNA reads TGCAGTGCCGGGACAGGGGACGACGAGCAGTACTTC.

This clonotype occurred many times. The chain recombines TRBV3-1 with TRBJ2-7; D remains ambiguous. Germline CDR1 reads LGHDT; CDR2 reads YNNKEL (reference sequence). The CDR3 length is 12 residues. The V and J ends lost 1 base and 6 bases respectively, with 7 bases between them. This CDR3 reads CASSQGNLEQYF. The CDR3 DNA reads as TGTGCCAGCAGCCAAGGCAACCTCGAGCAGTACTTC.

Concerning this clonotype: A much larger clone differs from this one at a single base, so this may be a read error. The chain uses TRBV27 and TRBJ1-2; no definite D call. The V end was cut by 6 bases, the J end by 6 bases, with 20 bases between. This CDR3 is built from 15 residues. Germline V gives CDR1 MNHEY, CDR2 SMNVEV (reference sequence). The CDR3 region has the DNA TGTGCCAGCAGGGCCGGGGTAGCGGAACCGCATGGCTACACCTTC. Its translation: CASRAGVAEPHGYTF.

This clonotype has a count of ten or more. V and J are TRBV24-1 and TRBJ2-1, with 9 positions matching TRBD2. This CDR3 spans 15 amino acids. The germline V gene encodes CDR1 KGHDR and CDR2 SFDVKD. The J segment lost 10 bases and the V segment lost 1 base, leaving 7 bases of the junction unmatched. CDR3 bases: TGTGCCACCAGTGATTTAGCGGGAGGTAAGACAGAGCAGTTCTTC. It encodes CATSDLAGGKTEQFF.

DNA of the CDR3: TGTGCCAGCATCCGGGATCCCCAATACAATGAGCAGTTCTTC. Its translation: CASIRDPQYNEQFF. The chain recombines TRBV6-1 with TRBJ2-1, with D possibly being TRBD2 (5 bases). V was clipped by 7 bases and J by 4 bases, with 14 bases between them. The CDR3 extends over 14 amino acids. Per the germline V gene, CDR1 is MNHNS and CDR2 is SASEGT.